These T cell receptor beta chains were read from a single sample in a study of blood T cell repertoires in COVID-19. The protocol was immunoSEQ multiplex PCR, while the TCRdb copy is restricted to in-frame clones and leaves out a portion. This table has fewer than 200,000 clones, nearly 80% appearing once. Sequenced: peripheral blood. Source of these receptors: an older woman with acute or convalescent COVID-19. Each CDR3 is given with its conserved first and last residue. A D gene is named only where the DNA matches it firmly. Clone size is not always given. Where it is, it says once, few, many or a class for expanded clones.

J gene | V gene | clone size | D gene | CDR3 protein | CDR3 DNA
TRBJ2-5 | TRBV7-9 | few | - | CASSLAQKETQYF | TGTGCCAGCAGCTTAGCGCAGAAAGAGACCCAGTACTTC
TRBJ1-2 | TRBV29-1 | - | - | CSVDSRNYGYTF | TGCAGCGTTGATTCGAGGAACTATGGCTACACCTTC
TRBJ1-1 | TRBV7-8 | - | - | CASSFSTRPEVGGAFF | TGTGCCAGCAGCTTCTCTACCCGCCCCGAGGTGGGGGGAGCTTTCTTT
TRBJ2-5 | TRBV4-1 | - | TRBD2 | CASSQVDGGGVETQYF | TGCGCCAGCAGCCAAGTGGACGGGGGGGGAGTGGAGACCCAGTACTTC
TRBJ2-2 | TRBV19 | - | TRBD1 | CASRRTGVSDTGELFF | TGTGCCAGTAGGCGTACAGGGGTGTCGGACACCGGGGAGCTGTTTTTT
TRBJ2-3 | TRBV3-1/TRBV3-2 | - | - | CASSQGFGANRRDTQYF | TGTGCCAGCAGCCAAGGTTTTGGGGCGAACAGGCGAGATACGCAGTATTTT
TRBJ1-5 | TRBV18 | - | - | CASSPDRSDQPQHF | TGTGCCAGCTCACCCGACAGGTCCGATCAGCCCCAGCATTTT
TRBJ2-3 | TRBV10-3 | - | TRBD2 | CAISESVSGMGADTQYF | TGTGCCATCAGTGAGTCGGTTAGCGGGATGGGGGCAGATACGCAGTATTTT
TRBJ2-6 | TRBV19 | - | TRBD1 | CASSIWGTGGPPGANVLTF | TGTGCCAGTAGTATCTGGGGTACAGGGGGCCCTCCTGGGGCCAACGTCCTGACTTTC
TRBJ2-1 | TRBV10-3 | - | TRBD2 | CAISAGAGGNNEQFF | TGTGCCATCAGTGCGGGAGCGGGAGGGAACAATGAGCAGTTCTTC
TRBJ2-7 | TRBV7-2 | - | TRBD2 | CASSLERESYEQYF | TGTGCCAGCAGCTTAGAGCGGGAGAGTTACGAGCAGTACTTC
TRBJ2-5 | TRBV27 | - | TRBD2 | CASRLLAGQWTQYF | TGTGCCAGCAGGTTACTAGCGGGGCAATGGACCCAGTACTTC
TRBJ2-7 | TRBV29-1 | - | - | CSVSIPGVYEQYF | TGCAGCGTTTCCATCCCGGGTGTCTACGAGCAGTACTTC
TRBJ2-2 | TRBV5-1 | - | - | CASSSSGTNTGELFF | TGCGCCAGCAGCTCGAGCGGTACGAACACCGGGGAGCTGTTTTTT
TRBJ2-1 | TRBV30 | - | - | CAWSPLDRPLWDEQFF | TGTGCCTGGAGTCCCCTCGACAGGCCCCTGTGGGATGAGCAGTTCTTC
TRBJ2-7 | TRBV18 | - | TRBD2 | CASSIRLAGGQDEQYF | TGTGCCAGCTCAATACGACTAGCGGGAGGGCAAGACGAGCAGTACTTC
TRBJ2-1 | TRBV12-5 | - | - | CASGLRVAEKNEQFF | TGTGCTAGTGGTTTGAGGGTAGCGGAAAAGAATGAGCAGTTCTTC